The 5 T cell receptor beta chains given below trace back to one sample, sequenced in a study of cytomegalovirus exposure and HLA in healthy donors. Amplification used 60 Vbeta primers and 13 Jbeta primers. Clones were sequenced by immunoSEQ multiplex PCR, and TCRdb holds only the in-frame ones, with some missing. Counted here are around 94,000 clones, 84% occurring once; the ten biggest clones make up under 2.5%. Sequencing was performed on PBMCs. The receptor source for this set is a man younger than 30 in good health and CMV-seronegative.

J is TRBJ1-2 and V is TRBV5-8; weak D call: TRBD1 (5 bases). This CDR3 has 15 residues. In germline, CDR1 is SGHTS, CDR2 YDEGEE. The ends were cut back, 0 bases at V and 8 bases at J, with 17 bases in the middle. The CDR3 is CASSLGLYGREGYTF. The CDR3 bases are TGTGCCAGCAGCTTGGGTCTATATGGCAGGGAAGGCTACACCTTC. Based on the CDR3 plus reference TRBV5-8 and TRBJ1-2, the full variable domain is EAGVTQSPTHLIKTRGQQATLRCSPISGHTSVYWYQQALGLGLQFLLWYDEGEERNRGNFPPRFSGRQFPNYSSELNVNALELEDSALYLCASSLGLYGREGYTFGSGTRLTVV.

This rearrangement joins TRBV18 to TRBJ2-7; the match to TRBD1 covers 7 bases. The germline CDR1 and CDR2 sequences are KGHSH and LQKENI. The trim removed 3 bases at V and 3 bases at J, leaving 5 bases unmatched. The CDR3 is 14 residues long. CDR3: CASSPPGTDYEQYF. Here the CDR3 DNA reads TGTGCCAGCTCACCCCCTGGGACAGACTACGAGCAGTACTTC.

This chain uses TRBV4-1 with TRBJ2-7; TRBD2 matches at 12 bases. Unmatched junction bases numbered 13, after V lost 0 bases and J lost 4 bases. Germline values: CDR1 MGHRA, CDR2 YSYEKL. CDR3 size: 19 residues. The CDR3 loop is CASSQDWLAGGLGEYEQYF. CDR3 nucleotides: TGCGCCAGCAGCCAAGATTGGCTAGCGGGAGGGCTCGGGGAATACGAGCAGTACTTC.

The CDR3 loop is CATSTRTVQETQYF. CDR3 coding DNA: TGTGCCACCAGCACCCGGACTGTTCAAGAGACCCAGTACTTC. V and J are TRBV15 and TRBJ2-5, with a possible D match to TRBD2 (5 bases). Germline CDR1 LNHNV, CDR2 YYDKDF (reference sequence). This CDR3 region has 14 residues. V shed 4 bases and J shed 2 bases, with 11 bases lying between them. Together with reference TRBV15 and TRBJ2-5, the CDR3 gives the full variable domain: DAMVIQNPRYQVTQFGKPVTLSCSQTLNHNVMYWYQQKSSQAPKLLFHYYDKDFNNEADTPDNFQSRRPNTSFCFLDIRSPGLGDTAMYLCATSTRTVQETQYFGPGTRLLVL.

This clone was recorded a few times. The chain recombines TRBV4-1 with TRBJ2-3; TRBD1 matches 8 bases. CDR3 size: 17 residues. Germline loops: CDR1 MGHRA, CDR2 YSYEKL. Losses at the gene ends were 5 bases for V and 1 base for J; bases not matched to a gene: 11. DNA of the CDR3: TGCGCCAGCAGCGACACGTTTGGACAGGGTGGCACAGATACGCAGTATTTT. This sequence encodes CASSDTFGQGGTDTQYF.